This paragraph covers one T cell receptor beta chain sequence. The data are from a study of T-cell reconstitution after alpha-beta-depleted transplantation in children. This CDR3 spans 19 amino acids. Germline V gene lookup returns CDR1 SGHAT and CDR2 FQNNGV. Trimming removed 3 bases from V and 2 bases from J; junction bases left unmatched: 12. Unique molecular identifiers were incorporated during preparation of the TCRbeta library. TCRdb fed the PCR reads into MiXCR, producing one record per CDR3 protein. The table has 400,000 to 500,000 distinct CDR3 sequences, roughly a tenth seen once. The chain is built from TRBV11-2 and TRBJ2-3; 12 bases line up with TRBD2. The sequencing here drew on PBMCs from the stem cell graft donor, taken from the stem cell graft. The sequence was collected from a human donor who donated a stem cell graft to a child with acute myeloid leukemia. The CDR3 region has the DNA TGTGCCAGCAGCTTTCTACCCTCACTAGCGGGGGGATACACAGATACGCAGTATTTT. This sequence encodes CASSFLPSLAGGYTDTQYF.